This T cell receptor (beta chain) was recovered during a study of CD8+CD57+ T cells in acquired aplastic anemia. Looking at the study overall: Yields of DNA that came from sorted CD4+ and CD8+ cells averaged around 3 ug. On average, healthy donors gave about 11 million reads for CD4+ cells. Study results and caveats: CD8+ Simpson's diversity showed no significant patient-control difference. Patients and controls had in common around 29 CD8+ CDR3 sequences.

J was trimmed by 5 bases and V by 5 bases; bases with no gene match: 8. Germline V gives CDR1 SGHVS, CDR2 FNYEAQ. The CDR3 totals 15 residues. Of note for this clonotype: Its antigen is undetermined.

For CDR3 and TCR beta VDJ profiling, genomic DNA was the template used. TCRdb used MiXCR to reprocess the reads, holding one entry per CDR3 protein. The table includes roughly 180,000 distinct CDR3 sequences, around half detected once. V usage is TRBV7-6 and J usage is TRBJ1-4, with 7 positions matching TRBD1. The sample comprised sorted CD4+, CD8+, or CD8+CD57+ T cells (not recorded which) from PBMCs. The receptor's source is a human donor in good health. Here the CDR3 DNA reads TGTGCCAGCAGCACACCGACAGGGATGAATGAAAAACTGTTTTTT. Translated, it gives CASSTPTGMNEKLFF.